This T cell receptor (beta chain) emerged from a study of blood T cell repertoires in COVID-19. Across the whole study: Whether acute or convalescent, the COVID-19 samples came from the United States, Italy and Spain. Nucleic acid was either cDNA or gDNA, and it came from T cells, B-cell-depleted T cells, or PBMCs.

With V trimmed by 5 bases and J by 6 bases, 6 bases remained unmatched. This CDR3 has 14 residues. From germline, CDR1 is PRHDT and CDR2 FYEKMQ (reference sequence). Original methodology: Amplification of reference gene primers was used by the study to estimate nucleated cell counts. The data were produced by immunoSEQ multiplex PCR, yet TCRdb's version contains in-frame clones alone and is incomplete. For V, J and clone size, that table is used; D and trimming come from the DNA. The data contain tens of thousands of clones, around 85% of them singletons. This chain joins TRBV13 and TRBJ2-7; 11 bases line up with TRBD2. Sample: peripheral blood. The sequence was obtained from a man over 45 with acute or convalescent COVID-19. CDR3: CASSRLAGNGEQYF. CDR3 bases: TGTGCCAGCAGCCGACTAGCGGGGAACGGCGAGCAGTACTTC.